Each of the 31 T cell receptor gamma chains below was sequenced from the same sample in a study of gamma-delta T cells after stem cell transplantation. TCRdb reanalysed the RT-PCR reads via CATT. Of under 450 gamma-chain clones in the sample, around 19% were seen once. Sample: gamma-delta T cells. These receptors were obtained from a human donor. It is not recorded whose cells these are; they may come from a transplant donor.

This clone was picked up a small number of times. The sample carries other DNA sequences with the same CDR3. The rearrangement joins TRGV9 to TRGJP. CDR1 and CDR2 from the germline V gene are GITISATS and ISYDGTV (reference sequence). The CDR3 runs to 16 residues. The J segment lost 3 bases and the V segment lost 3 bases, leaving 2 bases of the junction unmatched. DNA of the CDR3: TGTGCCTTGTGGGAGCCGCAAGAGTTGGGCAAAAAAATCAAGGTATTT. Protein: CALWEPQELGKKIKVF.

The genes are TRGV9 and TRGJP. V lost 2 bases and J lost 7; bases outside the gene matches: 8. CDR3 length equals 17 residues. Germline CDR1 reads GITISATS; CDR2 reads ISYDGTV (reference sequence). The CDR3 region has the DNA TGTGCCTTGTGGGAGGAGTCCCGGGAGTTGGGCAAAAAAATCAAGGTATTT. This codes for CALWEESRELGKKIKVF.

This clone was seen more than once but under ten times. The sample holds other DNA sequences that translate to the same CDR3. The rearrangement uses TRGV9 and TRGJP. The CDR3 length is 16 residues. V was pared by 3 bases and J by 4 bases, with 3 bases of the junction left unmatched. Germline CDR1 GITISATS, CDR2 ISYDGTV (reference sequence). The CDR3 DNA sequence: TGTGCCTTGTGGGAGACACAAGAGTTGGGCAAAAAAATCAAGGTATTT. This codes for CALWETQELGKKIKVF.

This clone was observed once. The junction differs from germline at one of its ends, possibly a read error. This sequence joins TRGV9 and TRGJP. The germline gives CDR1 GITISATS, CDR2 ISYDGTV (reference sequence). CDR3 length equals 18 residues. CDR3: CALWEVISEELGKKIEVF. In DNA, the CDR3 is TGTGCCTTGTGGGAGGTGATCTCGGAAGAGTTGGGCAAAAAAATCGAGGTATTT.

About this clone itself: One base away lies a much larger clone, so this may be a sequencing read error. The CDR3: CALWEAKQELGKKITVF. CDR3 nucleotides: TGTGCCTTGTGGGAGGCCAAGCAAGAGTTGGGCAAAAAAATCACGGTATTT. The chain uses TRGV9 and TRGJP. The CDR3 has 17 residues. In germline, CDR1 is GITISATS, CDR2 ISYDGTV (reference sequence).

The V gene is TRGV8, the J gene TRGJ1 or TRGJ2. CDR3 length: 16 amino acids. The V and J ends lost 12 bases and 1 base, in that order; junction bases with no gene match: 21. Germline loops: CDR1 VENAVY, CDR2 YDSYNSRV. The CDR3 region is CASGGSNRQNYYKKLF. Written as DNA, the CDR3 is TGTGCCTCCGGGGGCTCAAACCGACAAAATTATTATAAGAAACTCTTT.

Relative to its sample, this clone is hyperexpanded. Other nucleotide sequences from this sample produce the same CDR3. As DNA, the CDR3 is TGTGCCTTGTGGGAGAACGAAGAGTTGGGCAAAAAAATCAAGGTATTT. Translating it yields CALWENEELGKKIKVF. The gene calls are TRGV9 and TRGJP. Per the germline V gene, CDR1 is GITISATS and CDR2 is ISYDGTV (reference sequence). This CDR3 contains 16 residues. Germline trimming cut 3 bases from V and 5 bases from J; bases unmatched to any gene: 4.

By its share, this clone is large. Being one base from a much bigger clone, this may be a read error. V usage is TRGV9 and J usage is TRGJP. The CDR3 sequence is 16 residues long. The trim removed 0 bases at V and 6 bases at J, leaving 2 bases unmatched. The V gene's germline CDR1 is GITISATS and CDR2 ISYDGTV (reference sequence). The CDR3 reads CALWEVPELGKKIKVF. In DNA form, the CDR3 reads TGTGCCTTGTGGGAGGTGCCAGAGTTGGGCAAAAAAATCAAGGTATTT.

V usage is TRGV9 and J usage is TRGJP. Trimming cost V 0 bases and J 7 bases; bases outside gene matches: 12. The CDR3 covers 19 residues. Germline CDR1 reads GITISATS; CDR2 reads ISYDGTV (reference sequence). The CDR3 protein is CALWEVQKSRELGKKIKVF. CDR3 coding DNA: TGTGCCTTGTGGGAGGTGCAAAAGAGTAGGGAGTTGGGCAAAAAAATCAAGGTATTT.

Of note for this clone: A read error may explain this, as a much larger clone is one base away. This rearrangement joins TRGV9 to TRGJP. Germline V CDR1 and CDR2: GITISATS, ISYDGTV (reference sequence). The CDR3 is 17 amino acids. This CDR3 is CALWEAKQELGKKNKVF. CDR3 in DNA: TGTGCCTTGTGGGAGGCCAAGCAAGAGTTGGGCAAAAAAAACAAGGTATTT.

By its share, this clone is large (0.1 to 1%). The chain links TRGV9 to TRGJ1 or TRGJ2. This CDR3 is 11 amino acids long. Germline V gene lookup returns CDR1 GITISATS and CDR2 ISYDGTV (reference sequence). V shed 2 bases and J 10 bases; nucleotides not matched to a gene: 5. The CDR3 spells CALWEARKKLF. The CDR3 DNA is TGTGCCTTGTGGGAGGCACGCAAGAAACTCTTT.

A remark on this clone: The same CDR3 can be traced to other DNA sequences in this sample. The chain has TRGV2 and TRGJP2. Germline lookup yields CDR1 EGSNGY and CDR2 YDSYNSKV. V dropped 7 bases and J dropped 12; count of bases not matched to a gene: 11. The CDR3 contains 12 residues. The CDR3 bases are TGTGCCACCTGTTCCCCTGGCGGGATCAAGACGTTT. It specifies CATCSPGGIKTF.

This clone was seen more than once but under ten times. Other DNA sequences from this sample encode an identical CDR3 as well. This rearrangement joins TRGV9 to TRGJP. The CDR3 is 18 residues long. Germline V lookup: CDR1 GITISATS, CDR2 ISYDGTV (reference sequence). V gave up 3 bases and J gave up 7 bases; unmatched junction bases: 12. CDR3 nucleotide sequence: TGTGCCTTGTGGGAGTTACCTAGGTGGGAGTTGGGCAAAAAAATCAAGGTATTT. Amino acids: CALWELPRWELGKKIKVF.

As concerns this clone: This sample also contains other DNA sequences that code for the same CDR3. V usage is TRGV9 and J usage is TRGJP. V shed 10 bases, J shed 4 bases, and the junction held 13 bases outside the gene matches. The CDR3 totals 17 residues. Germline V gives CDR1 GITISATS, CDR2 ISYDGTV (reference sequence). As DNA, the CDR3 is TGTGCCTTATGGTCCAACCTCCAAGAGTTGGGCAAAAAAATCAAGGTATTT. This sequence encodes CALWSNLQELGKKIKVF.

In its sample, this clone was seen a few times. This chain connects TRGV9 to TRGJP. Germline-derived CDR1 and CDR2 are GITISATS and ISYDGTV (reference sequence). The CDR3 covers 16 residues. V was pared by 3 bases and J by 5 bases, with 4 bases of the junction left unmatched. The CDR3 spells CALWESKELGKKIKVF. The CDR3 DNA sequence: TGTGCCTTGTGGGAGTCCAAAGAGTTGGGCAAAAAAATCAAGGTATTT.

Of note for this clone: The germline gene is not matched at one end of the junction; a read error may be the cause. This sequence joins TRGV9 and TRGJP. The CDR3 runs to 17 residues. CDR1 and CDR2 (germline): GITISATS, ISYDGTV (reference sequence). This CDR3 is CALWEVDEKLDKKIKVF. CDR3 DNA sequence: TGCGCCTTGTGGGAGGTGGATGAGAAGTTGGACAAAAAAATCAAGGTATTT.

Sample share makes this clone hyperexpanded. The same CDR3 also results from other DNA sequences found in this sample. This chain links TRGV9 with TRGJP. Germline CDR1 is GITISATS and CDR2 is ISYDGTV (reference sequence). The V segment lost 0 bases and the J segment 6 bases; nucleotides outside the gene matches: 2. CDR3 length equals 16 residues. This CDR3 reads CALWEVTELGKKIKVF. CDR3 nucleotide sequence: TGTGCCTTGTGGGAGGTGACAGAGTTGGGCAAAAAAATCAAGGTATTT.

This clone is large by share. Distinct nucleotide sequences in the sample also encode this CDR3. The chain recombines TRGV9 with TRGJP. Trimming removed 2 bases from V and 4 bases from J; junction bases left unmatched: 2. The germline gives CDR1 GITISATS, CDR2 ISYDGTV (reference sequence). This CDR3 region has 16 residues. The CDR3 sequence: CALWEEQELGKKIKVF. The CDR3 nucleotides read TGTGCCTTGTGGGAGGAACAAGAGTTGGGCAAAAAAATCAAGGTATTT.

A few counts support this clone. The chain combines TRGV9 with TRGJP. The CDR3 length is 17 residues. Germline V CDR1 and CDR2: GITISATS, ISYDGTV (reference sequence). V gave up 0 bases and J gave up 7 bases; unmatched junction bases: 6. The CDR3 coding sequence is TGTGCCTTGTGGGAGGTGGCCCCTGAGTTGGGCAAAAAAATCAAGGTATTT. Translating gives CALWEVAPELGKKIKVF.

This clone was seen more than once but under ten times. The chain carries TRGV9 and TRGJP. The trim removed 5 bases at V and 11 bases at J, leaving 15 bases unmatched. Germline values: CDR1 GITISATS, CDR2 ISYDGTV (reference sequence). The CDR3 covers 17 residues. The CDR3 nucleotides are TGTGCCTTGTGGGGGGTTCCTTGGAGGCTGGGCAAAAAAATCAAGGTATTT. Translated, it gives CALWGVPWRLGKKIKVF.

The V and J genes are TRGV9 and TRGJP. This CDR3 is built from 18 residues. CDR1 is GITISATS and CDR2 is ISYDGTV in the germline V gene (reference sequence). Trimming took 1 base from V and 3 from J; bases not matched to a gene: 6. As DNA, the CDR3 is TGTGCCTTGTGGGAGGTCCCGTCGCAAGAGTTGGGCAAAAAAATCAAGGTATTT. Translating gives CALWEVPSQELGKKIKVF.

With respect to this clone: The likely explanation is a read error, given a far larger clone one base away. The sample has other DNA sequences that encode this CDR3 too. This chain links TRGV3 with TRGJ1 or TRGJ2. This CDR3 is built from 14 residues. Looked up from germline, CDR1 is VTNTFY and CDR2 is YDVSTARD (reference sequence). CDR3 bases: TGTGCCACCTGGGACGCACGAAATTATTATAAGAAACTCTTC. Translating it yields CATWDARNYYKKLF.

With respect to this clone: A far bigger clonotype differs at one base, so this is likely a read error. This CDR3 is also generated by other DNA sequences in the sample. The rearrangement uses TRGV3 and TRGJ1 or TRGJ2. Germline V gene lookup returns CDR1 VTNTFY and CDR2 YDVSTARD (reference sequence). This CDR3 is 14 amino acids long. This chain's CDR3 is CATWDARNYYKKLF. The CDR3 bases are TGCGCCACCTGGGACGCACGAAATTATTATAAGAAACTCTTT.

In this sample, this clone is large (0.1 to 1%). Other nucleotide sequences in the sample specify the same CDR3. This chain links TRGV9 with TRGJP. Trimming took 3 bases from V and 4 from J; bases not matched to a gene: 6. CDR1 and CDR2 from the germline V gene are GITISATS and ISYDGTV (reference sequence). This CDR3 is built from 17 residues. CDR3 in amino acids: CALWETTQELGKKIKVF. CDR3 in DNA: TGTGCCTTGTGGGAGACTACCCAAGAGTTGGGCAAAAAAATCAAGGTATTT.

In this sample, this clone turned up a few times. The chain joins TRGV4 to TRGJ1 or TRGJ2. There are 13 residues in the CDR3. Germline assignment: CDR1 EGSTGY and CDR2 YDSYTSSV. J gave up 5 bases and V 0 bases, and 4 bases lay outside the gene matches. CDR3 coding DNA: TGTGCCACCTGGGATGGGCGGAATTATAAGAAACTCTTT. This encodes CATWDGRNYKKLF.

This clone was counted between two and nine times. The genes are TRGV9 and TRGJP. The germline CDR1 and CDR2 sequences are GITISATS and ISYDGTV (reference sequence). After removal of 0 bases from V and 6 bases from J, the junction contained 11 bases not matched to a gene. CDR3 length: 19 residues. CDR3 sequence (DNA): TGTGCCTTGTGGGAGGTGCGGTCTGGTTTAGAGTTGGGCAAAAAAATCAAGGTATTT. The encoded protein is CALWEVRSGLELGKKIKVF.

The chain uses TRGV9 and TRGJP. This CDR3 is built from 17 residues. Germline-derived CDR1 and CDR2 are GITISATS and ISYDGTV (reference sequence). Unmatched junction bases numbered 7, after V lost 2 bases and J lost 6 bases. The CDR3 coding sequence is TGTGCCTTGTGGGAGGCACCGAGAGAGTTGGGCAAAAAAATCAAGGTATTT. Protein product: CALWEAPRELGKKIKVF.

This clone appeared a few times. The chain is built from TRGV9 and TRGJP. J gave up 9 bases and V 5 bases, and 10 bases lay outside the gene matches. The germline V gene encodes CDR1 GITISATS and CDR2 ISYDGTV (reference sequence). There are 16 residues in the CDR3. CDR3 region: CALWVGRALGKKIKVF. CDR3 bases: TGTGCCTTGTGGGTGGGACGCGCGTTGGGCAAAAAAATCAAGGTATTT.

In this sample, this clone turned up a few times. This could be a read error, since a much larger clone is one nucleotide away. Within the sample, other DNA sequences also encode this same CDR3. The chain uses TRGV9 and TRGJP. V lost 0 bases to trimming and J lost 9 bases; unmatched junction nucleotides: 5. Germline lookup yields CDR1 GITISATS and CDR2 ISYDGTV (reference sequence). The CDR3 totals 16 residues. The CDR3: CALWEVQGLGKKIKVF. CDR3 DNA sequence: TGTGCCTTGTGGGAGGTGCAGGGGTTGGGCAAAAAAATCAAGGTATTT.

As to this clone: With a far larger clone one base away, a read error is the likely cause. The chain joins TRGV8 to TRGJ1 or TRGJ2. V gave up 3 bases and J gave up 6 bases; unmatched junction bases: 8. Germline-derived CDR1 and CDR2 are VENAVY and YDSYNSRV. The length of the CDR3 is 13 residues. The CDR3 sequence: CATWDGRSYKKLF. DNA of the CDR3: TGTGCCACCTGGGATGGCCGATCTTATAAGAAACTCTTT.

The chain joins TRGV9 to TRGJ1 or TRGJ2. With 0 bases clipped from V and 10 bases from J, the junction kept 9 bases outside the gene matches. The CDR3 has 13 residues. CDR1 and CDR2 from the germline V gene are GITISATS and ISYDGTV (reference sequence). The CDR3 reads CALWEVRLGKKLF. The CDR3, as DNA: TGTGCCTTGTGGGAGGTGCGGCTTGGAAAGAAACTCTTT.